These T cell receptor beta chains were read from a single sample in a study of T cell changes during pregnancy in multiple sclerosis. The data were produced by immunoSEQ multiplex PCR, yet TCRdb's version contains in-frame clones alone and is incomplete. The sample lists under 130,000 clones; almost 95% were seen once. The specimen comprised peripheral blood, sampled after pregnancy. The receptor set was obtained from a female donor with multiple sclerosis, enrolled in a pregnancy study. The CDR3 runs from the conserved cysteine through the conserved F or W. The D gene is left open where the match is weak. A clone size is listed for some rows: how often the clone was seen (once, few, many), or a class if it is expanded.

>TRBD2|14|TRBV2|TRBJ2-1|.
CASSGTSGYNEQFF
TGTGCCAGCAGTGGGACTAGCGGCTACAATGAGCAGTTCTTC
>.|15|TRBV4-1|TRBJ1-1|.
CASSPPLNNIKEAFF
TGCGCCAGCAGCCCTCCACTAAATAATATTAAAGAAGCTTTCTTT
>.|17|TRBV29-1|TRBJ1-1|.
CSVGSSGARGMNTEAFF
TGCAGCGTTGGGTCCTCAGGGGCCAGGGGCATGAACACTGAAGCTTTCTTT
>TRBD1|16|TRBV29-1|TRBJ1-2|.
CSVERQGALPTSGYTF
TGCAGCGTTGAAAGGCAGGGGGCACTCCCTACAAGTGGCTACACCTTC
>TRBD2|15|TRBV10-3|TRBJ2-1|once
CAISPLAGVVHEQFF
TGTGCCATCAGCCCACTAGCGGGAGTAGTCCATGAGCAGTTCTTC
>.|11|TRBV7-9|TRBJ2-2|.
CASMSTGELFF
TGTGCCAGCATGAGTACCGGGGAGCTGTTTTTT
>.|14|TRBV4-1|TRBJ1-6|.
CASSLTPNNSPLHF
TGCGCCAGCAGCCTAACACCGAATAATTCACCCCTCCACTTT
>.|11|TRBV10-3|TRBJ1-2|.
CAISSTLGYTF
TGTGCCATCAGTTCTACCCTGGGCTACACCTTC
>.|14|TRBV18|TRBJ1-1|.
CASSLRRENTEAFF
TGTGCCAGCTCACTGAGGCGAGAGAACACTGAAGCTTTCTTT
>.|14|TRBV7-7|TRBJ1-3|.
CASSASGTGNTIYF
TGTGCCAGCAGCGCGTCGGGGACTGGAAACACCATATATTTT
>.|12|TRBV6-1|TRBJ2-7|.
CASSGRDYEQYF
TGTGCCAGCAGTGGCCGGGACTACGAGCAGTACTTC
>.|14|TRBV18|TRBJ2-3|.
CASSPRGGTDTQYF
TGTGCCAGCTCACCACGGGGGGGCACAGATACGCAGTATTTT
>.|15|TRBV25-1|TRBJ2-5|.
CASSDSGQKQETQYF
TGTGCCAGCAGTGATTCAGGTCAGAAACAAGAGACCCAGTACTTC
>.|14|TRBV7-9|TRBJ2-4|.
CASSLVGGGNIQYF
TGTGCCAGCAGCTTAGTTGGGGGAGGAAACATTCAGTACTTC
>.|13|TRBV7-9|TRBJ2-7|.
CASSLDSAYEQYF
TGTGCCAGCAGCTTAGACAGTGCATACGAGCAGTACTTC
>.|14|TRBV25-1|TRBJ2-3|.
CASSGEVGTDTQYF
TGTGCCAGCAGCGGAGAAGTTGGCACAGATACGCAGTATTTT